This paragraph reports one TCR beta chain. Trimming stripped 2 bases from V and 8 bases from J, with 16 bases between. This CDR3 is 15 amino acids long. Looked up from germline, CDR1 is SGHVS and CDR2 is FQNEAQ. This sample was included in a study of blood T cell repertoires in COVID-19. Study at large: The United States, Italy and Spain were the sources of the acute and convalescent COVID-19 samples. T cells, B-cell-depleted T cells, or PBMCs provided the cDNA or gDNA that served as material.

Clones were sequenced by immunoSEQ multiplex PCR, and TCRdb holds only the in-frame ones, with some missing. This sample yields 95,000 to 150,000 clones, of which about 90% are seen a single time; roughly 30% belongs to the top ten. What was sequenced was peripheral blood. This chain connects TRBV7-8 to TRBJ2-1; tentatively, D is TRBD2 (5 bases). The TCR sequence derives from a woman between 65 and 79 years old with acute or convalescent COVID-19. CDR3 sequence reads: CASSLIRLAGHEQFF. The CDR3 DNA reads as TGTGCCAGCAGCTTAATCAGGCTAGCCGGCCATGAGCAGTTCTTC.